Listed here are 20 T cell receptor beta chains from one sample, sequenced in a study of cytomegalovirus exposure and HLA in healthy donors. Both 60 Vbeta primers and 13 Jbeta primers went into the PCR. Repertoires were generated with immunoSEQ multiplex PCR, while TCRdb's copy carries only in-frame clones and drops some. Among about 200,000 clones, roughly an eighth were seen once, and the ten largest hold approximately 8.4%. Material: PBMCs. The receptors were gathered from a man in his fifties in good health and CMV-seropositive.

This clone has only a few counts. The chain links TRBV9 to TRBJ1-1; D perhaps matches TRBD1 (6 bases). This CDR3 is 14 amino acids long. Looked up from germline, CDR1 is SGDLS and CDR2 is YYNGEE. V lost 4 bases and J 6 bases, leaving 16 bases between the germline ends. The CDR3 reads CASSLRQVDSEAFF. The CDR3 DNA follows: TGTGCCAGCAGCCTCCGACAGGTGGATTCTGAAGCTTTCTTT.

This clone has only a few counts. The chain carries TRBV6-5 and TRBJ1-2; D call uncertain. Germline V CDR1 and CDR2: MNHEY, SVGAGI. The CDR3 runs 14 residues. V dropped 5 bases and J dropped 4 bases, with 14 bases sitting between them. DNA of the CDR3: TGTGCCAGCAGTCGCGGAGCTACCGGCTATGGCTACACCTTC. This encodes CASSRGATGYGYTF.

There are a few counts of this clone. The genes are TRBV7-2 and TRBJ2-3, with 12 positions matching TRBD2. CDR1 and CDR2 from the germline V gene are SGHTA and FQGNSA. The trim removed 5 bases at V and 5 bases at J, leaving 5 bases unmatched. The CDR3 extends over 15 amino acids. CDR3 sequence: CASSPSGGARDTQYF. In nucleotides, the CDR3 is TGTGCCAGCAGCCCTAGCGGGGGGGCAAGAGATACGCAGTATTTT.

The chain couples TRBV7-2 to TRBJ2-3; the match to TRBD2 covers 13 bases. The V gene's germline CDR1 is SGHTA and CDR2 FQGNSA. The CDR3 has 19 residues. The V gene end was trimmed by 1 base and the J gene end by 4 bases; junction bases not matched to a gene: 11. The CDR3 DNA sequence: TGTGCCAGCAGCTTAGGACTCGGACTAGCGGGGGTTTTAGCAGATACGCAGTATTTT. Encoded protein: CASSLGLGLAGVLADTQYF.

The chain couples TRBV7-2 to TRBJ1-2; 8 bases are a match to TRBD1. The CDR3 loop spans 17 amino acids. V lost 5 bases, J lost 5 bases, and 16 bases stayed unmatched. Germline V gives CDR1 SGHTA, CDR2 FQGNSA. The CDR3 here is CASSVTTGTGREYGYTF. The CDR3 DNA reads as TGTGCCAGCAGCGTAACAACCGGGACAGGAAGGGAGTATGGCTACACCTTC.

The chain employs TRBV6-8 and TRBJ2-7; 7 bases line up with TRBD1. Germline V gene lookup returns CDR1 MNHGY and CDR2 SAAAGT. The CDR3 loop spans 19 amino acids. The ends lost 2 bases at V and 6 bases at J; junction bases unmatched: 22. The CDR3 is CASSYGSAGQGDASCEQYV. The DNA for the CDR3 is TGTGCCAGCAGTTACGGGTCCGCGGGTCAGGGGGACGCCTCATGCGAGCAGTACGTC.

This clone was seen a handful of times. The chain combines TRBV21-1 with TRBJ1-1; the table names TRBD1, a call not compared with the DNA. TRBV21-1 is classified as a pseudogene. The CDR3 contains 12 residues. CDR3 region: CASSKQGTEAFF. The CDR3 nucleotides read TGTGCCAGCAGCAAGCAGGGGACTGAAGCTTTCTTT.

V is TRBV7-2 and J is TRBJ1-1, with D tentatively TRBD1 (6 bases). V was shortened by 1 base and J by 8 bases, with 8 bases between the two germline ends. Germline CDR1 SGHTA, CDR2 FQGNSA. This CDR3 is built from 12 residues. CDR3 sequence: CASSLGGLEAFF. CDR3 coding DNA: TGTGCCAGCAGCTTAGGGGGGCTAGAAGCTTTCTTT.

This clone was counted between two and nine times. J is TRBJ2-2 and V is TRBV5-6; possible D gene TRBD2, 6 bases. CDR3 length: 15 residues. With 9 bases removed from V and 5 bases from J, the gap between germline ends came to 20 bases. Germline CDR1 SGHDT, CDR2 YYEEEE. The CDR3 DNA reads as TGTGCCACCCAGCTTGATGGAGGGGCAACCGGGGAGCTGTTTTTT. It translates to CATQLDGGATGELFF.

This clone was counted a few times. This sequence joins TRBV7-9 and TRBJ1-3; D perhaps matches TRBD1 (6 bases). Looked up from germline, CDR1 is SEHNR and CDR2 is FQNEAQ (reference sequence). This CDR3 is built from 17 residues. The V end lost 0 bases, the J end lost 4 bases, and 16 bases lay between the germline ends. CDR3 sequence (DNA): TGTGCCAGCAGCTTAGCGGGGGCCAGCCGCCCCGGAAACACCATATATTTT. Encoded protein: CASSLAGASRPGNTIYF.

This chain links TRBV28 with TRBJ1-1, with a weak D call TRBD1 (6 bases). This CDR3 region has 14 residues. CDR1 and CDR2 from the germline V gene are MDHEN and SYDVKM. V was shortened by 5 bases and J by 1 base, with 11 bases between the two germline ends. The CDR3 DNA sequence: TGTGCCAGCAGTCCACCGGGACAGAACACTGAAGCTTTCTTT. It specifies CASSPPGQNTEAFF.

The DNA of the CDR3 is TGTGCCAGCAGTTACTCGTCCAGTGAAGCTTTCTTT. This translates into CASSYSSSEAFF. The chain is built from TRBV6-5 and TRBJ1-1; no reliable D call. Trimming removed 0 bases at V and 7 bases at J, with 6 bases between. The germline V gene has CDR1 MNHEY and CDR2 SVGAGI. The CDR3 has 12 residues.

This clone was observed a handful of times. V gene TRBV15 combines with J gene TRBJ1-5; no clear D. This CDR3 is 13 amino acids long. With 2 bases removed from V and 4 bases from J, the gap between germline ends came to 6 bases. The V gene's germline CDR1 is LNHNV and CDR2 YYDKDF (reference sequence). CDR3 region: CATSRSTNQPQHF. Here the CDR3 DNA reads TGTGCCACCAGCAGATCCACAAATCAGCCCCAGCATTTT.

This clone was counted between two and nine times. The V call is TRBV7-8, the J call TRBJ1-1; 7 bases line up with TRBD1. The germline V gene has CDR1 SGHVS and CDR2 FQNEAQ. This CDR3 region has 18 residues. V trimming: 3 bases; J trimming: 0 bases; junction bases outside the gene matches: 13. CDR3: CASSLGKTGRTLNTEAFF. In DNA form, the CDR3 reads TGTGCCAGCAGCTTGGGTAAGACAGGGCGAACTTTGAACACTGAAGCTTTCTTT. The full variable domain, completed using reference TRBV7-8 and TRBJ1-1, is GAGVSQSPRYKVAKRGQDVALRCDPISGHVSLFWYQQALGQGPEFLTYFQNEAQLDKSGLPSDRFFAERPEGSVSTLKIQRTQQEDSAVYLCASSLGKTGRTLNTEAFFGQGTRLTVV.

The CDR3 DNA reads TGTGCCAGCAGCTTGTTCTCGGGTCGGGAGCAGTACGTC. Its protein product is CASSLFSGREQYV. The chain joins TRBV5-6 to TRBJ2-7; D unclear. Germline CDR1 is SGHDT and CDR2 is YYEEEE. Trimming took 1 base from V and 7 from J, leaving 12 bases between them. The CDR3 is 13 amino acids.

The chain has TRBV6-5 and TRBJ2-5; 9 nucleotides align to TRBD2. This CDR3 contains 16 residues. V lost 0 bases to trimming and J lost 5 bases; unmatched junction nucleotides: 7. CDR1 is MNHEY and CDR2 is SVGAGI in the germline V gene. CDR3 in amino acids: CASSYSTSGLGETQYF. For the CDR3, the DNA is TGTGCCAGCAGTTACTCGACTAGCGGCTTGGGGGAGACCCAGTACTTC.

This rearrangement joins TRBV10-2 to TRBJ2-7, with 8 nucleotides matching TRBD1. The V gene end was trimmed by 10 bases and the J gene end by 6 bases; junction bases not matched to a gene: 8. Looked up from germline, CDR1 is WSHSY and CDR2 is SAAADI. The length of the CDR3 is 12 residues. The CDR3 is CATRQGTGEQYV. In nucleotides, the CDR3 is TGCGCCACCAGACAGGGGACTGGCGAGCAGTACGTC.

The CDR3 DNA reads as TGTGCCATCAGTGAGTCGACAGGACTAGATACGCAGTATTTT. Protein product: CAISESTGLDTQYF. The chain combines TRBV10-3 with TRBJ2-3, with D perhaps TRBD1 (6 bases). V lost 0 bases, J lost 5 bases, and 9 bases lay in between. This CDR3 contains 14 residues. Germline V gene lookup returns CDR1 ENHRY and CDR2 SYGVKD.

This clone was found many times. The chain carries TRBV7-9 and TRBJ2-7; D might be TRBD2 (6 bases). The CDR3 is made up of 16 amino acids. Trimming removed 5 bases from V and 2 bases from J, with 19 bases in between. Germline assignment: CDR1 SEHNR and CDR2 FQNEAQ (reference sequence). Written as DNA, the CDR3 is TGTGCCAGCAGCGCCTTTCCCGGAGGGAGCGCCTACGAGCAGTACTTC. It translates to CASSAFPGGSAYEQYF.

A few counts support this clone. The chain recombines TRBV5-1 with TRBJ2-3; 7 bases line up with TRBD2. Trimming took 0 bases from V and 2 from J; bases not matched to a gene: 3. The germline V gene encodes CDR1 SGHRS and CDR2 YFSETQ. This CDR3 is built from 15 residues. The CDR3 here is CASSLEAGVTDTQYF. Written as DNA, the CDR3 is TGCGCCAGCAGCTTGGAGGCGGGAGTCACAGATACGCAGTATTTT.